The clone carrying this TCR beta chain was counted only a few times. Other DNA variants within this sample encode the same CDR3. These data belong to a study of blood T cell repertoires in COVID-19. Study details: Samples taken during acute and convalescent COVID-19 were collected in the United States, Italy and Spain.

The germline gives CDR1 SEHNR, CDR2 FQNEAQ (reference sequence). The CDR3 has 15 residues. The V and J ends lost 1 base and 9 bases respectively, with 13 bases between them. Original methodology: Amplified reference gene primers provided the basis for estimating nucleated cell counts. This table comes from immunoSEQ multiplex PCR, and its TCRdb copy is limited to in-frame clones, with some not included. V, J and clone size were drawn from that table, and D and trimming were deduced from the DNA. The profile shows 350,000 to 450,000 clones, around 87% of them singletons. The TCR originated in a man aged 40-50 years in a cohort exposed to, infected with or recovered from COVID-19 (not recorded which). Sequenced: PBMCs or T cells enriched from blood (not recorded which). The J gene is TRBJ1-6, the V gene TRBV7-9, with a weak D call TRBD1 (5 bases). This chain's CDR3 is CASSLEGQGGSPLHF. In nucleotides, the CDR3 is TGTGCCAGCAGCTTAGAAGGGCAGGGCGGTTCACCCCTCCACTTT.